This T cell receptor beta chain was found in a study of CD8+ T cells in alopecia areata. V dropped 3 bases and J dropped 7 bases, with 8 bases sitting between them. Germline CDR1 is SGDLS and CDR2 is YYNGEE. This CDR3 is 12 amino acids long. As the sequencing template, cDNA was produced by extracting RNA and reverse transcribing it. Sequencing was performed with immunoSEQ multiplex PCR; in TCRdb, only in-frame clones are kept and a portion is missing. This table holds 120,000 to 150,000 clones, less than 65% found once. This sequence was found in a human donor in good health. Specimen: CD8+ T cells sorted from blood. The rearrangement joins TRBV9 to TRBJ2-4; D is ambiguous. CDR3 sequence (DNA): TGTGCCAGCAGCGGCTCCGGCAACATTCAGTACTTC. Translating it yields CASSGSGNIQYF.